This is a list of T cell receptor beta chains from one sample in a study of Graves' ophthalmopathy and Graves' hyperthyroidism. MiXCR was run by TCRdb on the multiplex PCR reads, yielding one entry per CDR3 protein. The sample lists over 450,000 distinct CDR3 sequences, around an eighth seen once, with roughly 9.8% in the top ten. Sequenced: blood. These receptors came from a woman aged 30 to 39 with Graves' ophthalmopathy. The conserved cysteine and the conserved F or W are not part of the CDR3 here. The order of the fields is V gene, CDR3 protein.

TRBV5-1	ASSLPQVGSTYEQY
TRBV30	AWKGREVAF
TRBV20-1	SAMRTSGDQETQY
TRBV12-3/TRBV12-4	ASSLLAGLESNQPQH
TRBV10-3	AISESSLVSNQPQH
TRBV12-3/TRBV12-4	ASSRDRDLNQPQH
TRBV20-1	SARDADRGGDQPQH
TRBV12-3/TRBV12-4	ASRGEKLF
TRBV5-6	ASSLGQGRGEAF
TRBV7-2	ASSFWEQPQY
TRBV4-1	ACSQVGISYEQY
TRBV9	ASSPSEARGAEAF
TRBV27	ASRRLAGVEQY
TRBV10-3	AISGQGNQPQH
TRBV12-3/TRBV12-4	ASSHGGWGTEAF
TRBV20-1	SARASSGANVLT
TRBV28	ASSFRGYKQETQY
TRBV30	AWSVNSLSNQPQH
TRBV6-5	ASSLRLEAF
TRBV30	AWTRPGQGDQPQH
TRBV2	ATGPQNIQY
TRBV20-1	SAMGLAVVYEQY
TRBV12-3/TRBV12-4	AIRPTGLPYTEAF
TRBV20-1	SASKGRGDSPLH
TRBV27	ASSLSANSPLH
TRBV12-3/TRBV12-4	ASSFSGGWQETQY
TRBV9	ASSPMTGGETQY
TRBV28	ASSGGTGAWNTEAS
TRBV3-1	ASSQDTTPGRTEAF
TRBV6-1	ASQRGDQETQY
TRBV12-3/TRBV12-4	ASRDSGLLDEAF
TRBV29-1	SVRTGETQY